A selection of T cell receptor beta chains follows, all from one sample in a study of T cell repertoires in cytomegalovirus infection. From the reads, TCRdb called clonotypes with MiXCR, one entry per CDR3 protein. Here the sample spans roughly 920,000 distinct CDR3 sequences, 30% to 40% being singletons. For these TCRs, the target antigens are not known. This material consisted of cultured CD8+ T cells from PBMCs, taken from culture after CMV antigen stimulation. The source is a human donor in good health (CMV status not recorded). Some clones in this sample may be carry-over from other donors' samples. Each CDR3 is given with its conserved first and last residue. The order of the fields is clone size, V gene, D gene, J gene, CDR3 DNA, CDR3 protein. D genes are given only for firm matches. Clone size is shown for a subset of rows, as once, few, many or a class of expanded clone.

.	TRBV6-5	.	TRBJ2-7	TGTGCCAGCAGTTACACGTTGACCTACGAGCAGTACTTC	CASSYTLTYEQYF
.	TRBV27	.	TRBJ2-1	TGTGCCAGCAGTTTCCCTCCACAGGGTGAGCAGTTCTTC	CASSFPPQGEQFF
.	TRBV2	.	TRBJ2-7	TGTGCCAGCAGTGCCGGACCCTACTCCTACGAGCAGTACTTC	CASSAGPYSYEQYF
few	TRBV7-7	.	TRBJ2-5	TGTGCTAGCAGCCCAGAGAGGGGAAGGATAGAGACCCAGTACTTC	CASSPERGRIETQYF
.	TRBV27	TRBD2	TRBJ2-5	TGTGCCACCGCCGGACTAGCGGGGGACGAGACCCAGTACTTC	CATAGLAGDETQYF
many	TRBV11-2	TRBD2	TRBJ2-1	TGTGCCAGCAGCTTAGGTCGGGGGGGCAGGAACAATGAGCAGTTCTTC	CASSLGRGGRNNEQFF
.	TRBV4-1	.	TRBJ2-7	TGCGCCAGCAGCCAGGCCCAGGCAGCAACCTACGAGCAGTACTTC	CASSQAQAATYEQYF
many	TRBV12-3/TRBV12-4	.	TRBJ2-3	TGTGCCAGCAGTTTACGGCTGAGCACAGACACGCAGTATTTT	CASSLRLSTDTQYF
once	TRBV6-5	TRBD1	TRBJ2-1	TGTGCCAACAGTCCGGGACAGGTCTCCTACAATGAGCAGTTCTTC	CANSPGQVSYNEQFF
few	TRBV7-8	.	TRBJ1-2	TGTGCCAGCAGCTTAGGACCGGGGAGGGGGGGTGGCTACACCTTC	CASSLGPGRGGGYTF
.	TRBV7-6	.	TRBJ1-1	TGTGCCAGCCATCCTGGCAGGGTTAACACTGAAGCTTTCTTT	CASHPGRVNTEAFF
few	TRBV12-3/TRBV12-4	.	TRBJ1-5	TGTGCCAGCACCATAGGGTACAATCAGCCCCAGCATTTT	CASTIGYNQPQHF
few	TRBV12-5	TRBD1	TRBJ1-1	TGTGCTAGTGGTTACGGGACAGGGACCACTGAAGCTTTCTTT	CASGYGTGTTEAFF
.	TRBV28	TRBD1	TRBJ1-5	TGTGCCAGCAGCCATGGGACAGGGGATAGCAATCAGCCCCAGCATTTT	CASSHGTGDSNQPQHF
.	TRBV28	.	TRBJ2-3	TGTGCCAGCAGTTCCCTGACCGGATTTCCCAGCACAGATACGCAGTATTTT	CASSSLTGFPSTDTQYF
few	TRBV27	.	TRBJ1-5	TGTGCCAGCAAACCGACAGGACGCAATCAGCCCCAGCATTTT	CASKPTGRNQPQHF
.	TRBV5-4	TRBD2	TRBJ2-3	TGTGCCAGCAGCTTGTGGACTAGCGGGGGTAAGGATACGCAGTATTTT	CASSLWTSGGKDTQYF
.	TRBV7-8	.	TRBJ1-5	TGTGCCAGCACCCGGGGGGTTTCGGATCAGCCCCAGCATTTT	CASTRGVSDQPQHF
.	TRBV2	TRBD2	TRBJ2-5	TGTGCCAGCAGTCTCCGGGGGGGCCTAGGAGAGACCCAGTACTTC	CASSLRGGLGETQYF
.	TRBV4-1	.	TRBJ2-1	TGCGCCAGCGCCGCACGGACTCGCAATGAGCAGTTCTTC	CASAARTRNEQFF
.	TRBV6-5	.	TRBJ2-5	TGTGCCAGCAGTTACGAGGTTGGAGGGAAAGAGACCCAGTACTTC	CASSYEVGGKETQYF
once	TRBV10-3	.	TRBJ1-1	TGTGCCATCAGTGATGTGGACGGGAACACTGAAGCTTTCTTT	CAISDVDGNTEAFF
few	TRBV4-3	TRBD1	TRBJ2-4	TGCGCCAGCAGCCCGCTGACAGGGGTAGCCAAAAACATTCAGTACTTC	CASSPLTGVAKNIQYF
.	TRBV6-1	.	TRBJ2-7	TGTGCCAGCAGTGACTTCTTCTCCTACGAGCAGTACTTC	CASSDFFSYEQYF
.	TRBV6-1	.	TRBJ1-5	TGTGCCAGCAGTGAAACCCTCGAGGACAGCCTCTCTTACCTCAATCAGCCCCAGCATTTT	CASSETLEDSLSYLNQPQHF
.	TRBV24-1	.	TRBJ2-1	TGTGCCACCAGTGATTCTGGCAGGTCCTACAATGAGCAGTTCTTC	CATSDSGRSYNEQFF
.	TRBV7-6	.	TRBJ1-2	TGTGCCAGCAGCTTAGCGTCCAGGGAGGGTGGCTACACCTTC	CASSLASREGGYTF
.	TRBV6-6	TRBD2	TRBJ2-3	TGTGCCAGCAGCCGGACTAGCGGGGGGTCGAATACGCAGTATTTT	CASSRTSGGSNTQYF
many	TRBV15	TRBD2	TRBJ2-1	TGTGCCACAAAAGCGGGGGTCTCCTACAATGAGCAGTTCTTC	CATKAGVSYNEQFF
few	TRBV7-6	.	TRBJ2-2	TGTGCCAGCAGCTCAGTACCGGATGCGAACACCGGGGAGCTGTTTTTT	CASSSVPDANTGELFF
many	TRBV6-1	.	TRBJ2-3	TGTGCCAGCAGTGAAGGGGTCGGAAGGGGAAGCACAGATACGCAGTATTTT	CASSEGVGRGSTDTQYF
few	TRBV28	TRBD2	TRBJ2-2	TGTGCCAGCAGTCGCCGCGGGGGGGCCGGCACCGGGGAGCTGTTTTTT	CASSRRGGAGTGELFF
few	TRBV7-9	.	TRBJ1-2	TGTGCCAGCAGCCTCGGACAGAATGGCTACACCTTC	CASSLGQNGYTF
.	TRBV7-9	.	TRBJ2-7	TGTGCCAGCAGCCCTCGGACGGATATCTACGAGCAGTACTTC	CASSPRTDIYEQYF
few	TRBV28	.	TRBJ1-4	TGTGCCAGCAGTTTAGAACGGGGATTGGAAAAACTGTTTTTT	CASSLERGLEKLFF
.	TRBV2	.	TRBJ2-1	TGTGCCAGCCAACCCCGGGACCTCAGACAGTTCTTC	CASQPRDLRQFF
many	TRBV7-8	.	TRBJ1-2	TGTGCCAGCAGCTTAGCGGTCAGTCTCTATGGCTACACCTTC	CASSLAVSLYGYTF
.	TRBV19	TRBD2	TRBJ2-1	TGTGCCAGTAGTATCCCACTAGCGGGGGGCCGACTTTACAATGAGCAGTTCTTC	CASSIPLAGGRLYNEQFF
.	TRBV10-2	.	TRBJ2-5	TGCGCCAGCAGTGGACAGACTACACAAGAGACCCAGTACTTC	CASSGQTTQETQYF
.	TRBV7-7	.	TRBJ2-5	TGTGCTAGCAGCCCGATGCGGACAGTCCAAGAGACCCAGTACTTC	CASSPMRTVQETQYF
.	TRBV7-4	.	TRBJ2-6	TGTGCCGGCAGCTTAGAGGGCGGCAGGGGACGGTTTTCTGGGGCCAACGTCCTGACTTTC	CAGSLEGGRGRFSGANVLTF
few	TRBV10-3	TRBD1	TRBJ1-1	TGTGCCATCAGTGTGACAGGGAAGAACACTGAAGCTTTCTTT	CAISVTGKNTEAFF
few	TRBV12-3/TRBV12-4	.	TRBJ2-3	TGTGCCAGCACCTTCGGGGATACGCAGTATTTT	CASTFGDTQYF
few	TRBV2	TRBD1	TRBJ2-1	TGTGCCAGCACCCGGACAGGGGGCATTGTTGGGAATGAGCAGTTCTTC	CASTRTGGIVGNEQFF
.	TRBV25-1	.	TRBJ1-1	TGTGCCAGCCAAAATACAGGGAACACTGAAGCTTTCTTT	CASQNTGNTEAFF
few	TRBV7-9	.	TRBJ1-2	TGTGCCAGCAGCTTAGGGACGGGGGTTCACTATGGCTACACCTTC	CASSLGTGVHYGYTF
many	TRBV7-6	.	TRBJ2-3	TGTGCCAGCAGCCCAACAGGGATAGATACGCAGTATTTT	CASSPTGIDTQYF
.	TRBV2	TRBD2	TRBJ2-1	TGTGCCAGCAGTGACCCCTCCGGGGGGGCCGTCAATGAGCAGTTCTTC	CASSDPSGGAVNEQFF
few	TRBV19	.	TRBJ1-1	TGTGCCACCCGCCAAGCGTCGTACACTGAAGCTTTCTTT	CATRQASYTEAFF
.	TRBV5-4	.	TRBJ1-1	TGTGCCAGCAGCTTGAACCCGAACACTAAAGCTTTCTTT	CASSLNPNTKAFF